This TCR beta chain came from a study of cytomegalovirus exposure and HLA in healthy donors. Per germline, CDR1 MRHNA and CDR2 SNTAGT. This CDR3 spans 13 amino acids. V lost 5 bases and J lost 0, with 6 bases in between. This table comes from immunoSEQ multiplex PCR, and its TCRdb copy is limited to in-frame clones, with some not included. The data contain 150,000 to 200,000 clones, about nine tenths of them singletons. Within the sample, this clone is medium-sized (0.01 to 0.1%). Its target is unknown. General study results and limits: Approximately 160 TCR beta chains were listed as cytomegalovirus-associated.

Sequencing was performed on PBMCs. The receptor comes from a young woman in good health and CMV-seronegative. The chain joins TRBV6-4 to TRBJ2-3; TRBD2 might be the D (6 bases). The CDR3 DNA reads TGTGCCAGCAGTAGCGGGAGCACAGATACGCAGTATTTT. This codes for CASSSGSTDTQYF.